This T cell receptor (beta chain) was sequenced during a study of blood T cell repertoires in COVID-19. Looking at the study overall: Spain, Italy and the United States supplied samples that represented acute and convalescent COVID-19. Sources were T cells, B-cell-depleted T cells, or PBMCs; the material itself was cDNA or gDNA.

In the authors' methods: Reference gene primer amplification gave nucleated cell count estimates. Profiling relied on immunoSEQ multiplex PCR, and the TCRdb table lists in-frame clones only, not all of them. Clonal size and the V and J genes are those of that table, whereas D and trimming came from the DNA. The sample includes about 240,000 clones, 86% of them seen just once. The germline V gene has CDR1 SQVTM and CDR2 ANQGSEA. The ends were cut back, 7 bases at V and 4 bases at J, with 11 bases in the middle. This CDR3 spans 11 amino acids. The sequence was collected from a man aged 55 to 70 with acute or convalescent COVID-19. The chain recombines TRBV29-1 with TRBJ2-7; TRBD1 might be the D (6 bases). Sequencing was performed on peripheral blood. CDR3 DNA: TGCAGCGCTACTCAGGGGTACGAGCAGTACTTC. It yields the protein CSATQGYEQYF.